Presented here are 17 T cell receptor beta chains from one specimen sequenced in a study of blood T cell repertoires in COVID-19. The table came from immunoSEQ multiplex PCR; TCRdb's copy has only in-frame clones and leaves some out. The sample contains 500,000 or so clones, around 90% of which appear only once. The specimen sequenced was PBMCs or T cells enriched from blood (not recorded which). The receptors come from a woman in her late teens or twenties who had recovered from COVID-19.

In DNA, the CDR3 is TGCGCCAGCAGTGATTACAGGGACGCTGAAGCTTTCTTT. Translated: CASSDYRDAEAFF. This chain joins TRBV10-1 and TRBJ1-1, with D tentatively TRBD1 (6 bases). The CDR3 extends over 13 amino acids. Germline V lookup: CDR1 WNHNN, CDR2 SYGVQD (reference sequence). V lost 3 bases to trimming and J lost 6 bases, with 11 bases between them.

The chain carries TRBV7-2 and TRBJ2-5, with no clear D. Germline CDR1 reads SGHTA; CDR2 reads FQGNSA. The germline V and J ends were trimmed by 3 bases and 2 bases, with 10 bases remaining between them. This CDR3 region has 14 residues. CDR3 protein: CASSFRVLQETQYF. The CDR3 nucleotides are TGTGCCAGCAGCTTTAGAGTTCTTCAAGAGACCCAGTACTTC.

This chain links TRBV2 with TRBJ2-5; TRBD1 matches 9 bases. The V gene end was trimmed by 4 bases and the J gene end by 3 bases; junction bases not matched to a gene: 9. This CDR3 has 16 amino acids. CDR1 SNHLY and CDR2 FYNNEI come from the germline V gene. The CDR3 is CASSGSKDRGEETQYF. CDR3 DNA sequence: TGTGCCAGCAGTGGGAGCAAAGACAGGGGGGAAGAGACCCAGTACTTC.

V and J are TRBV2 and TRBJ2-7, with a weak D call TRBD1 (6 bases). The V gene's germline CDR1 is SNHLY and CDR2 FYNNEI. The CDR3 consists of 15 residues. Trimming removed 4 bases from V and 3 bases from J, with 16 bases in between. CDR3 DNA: TGTGCCAGCAGTGGGGTACAGGGTGCCGACTACGAGCAGTACTTC. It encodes CASSGVQGADYEQYF.

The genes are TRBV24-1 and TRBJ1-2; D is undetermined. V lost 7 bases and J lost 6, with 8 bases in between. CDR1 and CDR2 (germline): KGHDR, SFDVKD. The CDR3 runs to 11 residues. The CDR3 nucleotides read TGTGCCACCAGCGCCCAGGATGGCTACACCTTC. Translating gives CATSAQDGYTF.

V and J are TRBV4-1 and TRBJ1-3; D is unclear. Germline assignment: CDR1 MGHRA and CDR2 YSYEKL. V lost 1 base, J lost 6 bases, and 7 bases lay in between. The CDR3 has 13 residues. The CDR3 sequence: CASSQGRTNTIYF. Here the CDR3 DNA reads TGCGCCAGCAGCCAAGGGAGGACAAACACCATATATTTT.

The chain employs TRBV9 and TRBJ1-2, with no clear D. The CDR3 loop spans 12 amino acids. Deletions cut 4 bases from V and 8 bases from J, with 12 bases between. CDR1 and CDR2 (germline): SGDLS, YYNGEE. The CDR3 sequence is CASSPDEGGYTF. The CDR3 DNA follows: TGTGCCAGCAGCCCGGACGAGGGAGGCTACACCTTC.

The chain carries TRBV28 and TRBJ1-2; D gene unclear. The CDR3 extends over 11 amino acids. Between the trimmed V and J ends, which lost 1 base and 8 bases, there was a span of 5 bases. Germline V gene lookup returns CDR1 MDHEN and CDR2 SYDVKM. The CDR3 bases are TGTGCCAGCAGTTTATCCCAGGGCTACACCTTC. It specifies CASSLSQGYTF.

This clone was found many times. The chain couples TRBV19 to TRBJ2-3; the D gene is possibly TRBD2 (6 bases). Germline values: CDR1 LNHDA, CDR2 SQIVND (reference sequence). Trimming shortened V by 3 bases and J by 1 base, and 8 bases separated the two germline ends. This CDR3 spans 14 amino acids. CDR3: CASSIPSGTDTQYF. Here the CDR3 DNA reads TGTGCCAGTAGTATCCCTAGCGGCACAGATACGCAGTATTTT.

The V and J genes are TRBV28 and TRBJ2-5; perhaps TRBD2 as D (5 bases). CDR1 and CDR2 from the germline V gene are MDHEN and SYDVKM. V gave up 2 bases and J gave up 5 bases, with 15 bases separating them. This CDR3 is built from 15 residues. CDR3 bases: TGTGCCAGCAGTTTAGGAGGTCAACAGTGGGAGACCCAGTACTTC. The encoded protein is CASSLGGQQWETQYF.

The CDR3 loop is CASTLDRALNSPLHF. Here the CDR3 DNA reads TGTGCCAGCACCCTAGACAGGGCCCTCAATTCACCCCTCCACTTT. This chain connects TRBV27 to TRBJ1-6, with 7 bases identical to TRBD1. With 7 bases clipped from V and 7 bases from J, the junction kept 10 bases outside the gene matches. The CDR3 contains 15 residues. Germline values: CDR1 MNHEY, CDR2 SMNVEV (reference sequence).

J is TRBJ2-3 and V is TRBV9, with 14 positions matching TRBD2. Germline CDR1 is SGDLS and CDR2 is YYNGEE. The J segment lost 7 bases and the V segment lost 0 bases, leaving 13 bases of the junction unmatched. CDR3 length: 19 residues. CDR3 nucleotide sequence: TGTGCCAGCAGCGTAGAAGCCGGACTAGCGGGGGGCCCCCTAAATACGCAGTATTTT. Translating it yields CASSVEAGLAGGPLNTQYF.

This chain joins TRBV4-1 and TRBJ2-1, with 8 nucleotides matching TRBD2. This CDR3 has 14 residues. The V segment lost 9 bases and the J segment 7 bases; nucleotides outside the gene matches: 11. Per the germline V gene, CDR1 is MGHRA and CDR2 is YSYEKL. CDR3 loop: CASLPGLGSNEQFF. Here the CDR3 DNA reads TGCGCCAGTTTACCGGGACTAGGATCGAATGAGCAGTTCTTC.

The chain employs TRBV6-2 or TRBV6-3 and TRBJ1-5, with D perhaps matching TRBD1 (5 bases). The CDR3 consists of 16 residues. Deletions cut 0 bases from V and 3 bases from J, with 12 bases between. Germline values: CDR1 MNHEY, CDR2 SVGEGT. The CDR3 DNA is TGTGCCAGCAGTTACTCGGGGGGTAGAAACAATCAGCCCCAGCATTTT. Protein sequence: CASSYSGGRNNQPQHF.

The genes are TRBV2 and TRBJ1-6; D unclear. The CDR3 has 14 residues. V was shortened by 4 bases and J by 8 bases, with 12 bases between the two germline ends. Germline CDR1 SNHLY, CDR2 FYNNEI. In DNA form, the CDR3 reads TGTGCCAGCAGTGTTGGCTGGAGGGATTCACCCCTCCACTTT. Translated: CASSVGWRDSPLHF.

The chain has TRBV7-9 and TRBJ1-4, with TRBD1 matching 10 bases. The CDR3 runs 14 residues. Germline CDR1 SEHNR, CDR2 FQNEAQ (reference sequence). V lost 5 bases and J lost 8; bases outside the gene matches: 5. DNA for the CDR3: TGTGCCAGCAGCCCGGGACAGGGGTACGAAAAACTGTTTTTT. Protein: CASSPGQGYEKLFF.

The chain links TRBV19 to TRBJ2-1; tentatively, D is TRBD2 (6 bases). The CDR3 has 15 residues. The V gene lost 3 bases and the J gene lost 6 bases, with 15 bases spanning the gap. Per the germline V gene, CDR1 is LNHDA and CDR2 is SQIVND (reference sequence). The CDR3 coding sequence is TGTGCCAGTAGTATTACTAGCCCTTCTACCAATGAGCAGTTCTTC. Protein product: CASSITSPSTNEQFF.